These T cell receptor beta chains were read from a single sample in a study of OX40 agonist ivuxolimab in advanced cancers. Some clones are missing from TCRdb's copy, which holds only in-frame ones; the method was immunoSEQ multiplex PCR. The repertoire holds about 46,000 clones, with around 91% as singletons. The sample here was CD4+ or CD8+ T cells sorted from blood, taken in a trial of the OX40 agonist ivuxolimab. These receptors all stem from an adult with an advanced solid tumor such as melanoma, head and neck, liver or kidney cancer. Each CDR3 is given with its conserved first and last residue. D genes are given only for firm matches. Expanded clones are given a class, and other clones once, few, many or no size at all.

V	D	length	J	size	DNA	CDR3
TRBV2	TRBD1	15	TRBJ2-4	-	TGTGCCAGCAGTGAAAGGGGACAGGGAGTGGACATTCAGTACTTC	CASSERGQGVDIQYF
TRBV30	-	13	TRBJ1-1	-	TGTGCCTGGAGTTCCGGGGCACCCACTGAAGCTTTCTTT	CAWSSGAPTEAFF
TRBV5-1	-	14	TRBJ2-1	-	TGCGCCAGCACTGGACGAATAGAATACAATGAGCAGTTCTTC	CASTGRIEYNEQFF
TRBV7-9	TRBD1	13	TRBJ2-7	-	TGTGCCAGCAGCGACAGGGGTCGCGACGAGCAGTACTTC	CASSDRGRDEQYF
TRBV6-5	-	12	TRBJ1-6	few	TGTGCCAGCAGCACACTCGAGGGGGCCCTCCACTTT	CASSTLEGALHF
TRBV19	TRBD2	14	TRBJ2-1	-	TGTGCCAGTAGCCCGGGACTAGCGCTCTATGAGCAGTTCTTC	CASSPGLALYEQFF
TRBV7-7	TRBD2	13	TRBJ2-5	-	TGTGCCAGCAGCTATGGGACTAGCCAGACCCAGTACTTC	CASSYGTSQTQYF
TRBV6-4	-	15	TRBJ2-7	-	TGTGCCAGCAGGATGGGCAGCGGAGCCTCCTACGAGCAGTACTTC	CASRMGSGASYEQYF
TRBV9	TRBD2	13	TRBJ2-3	-	TGTGCCAGCACGGCGGGGGGCGCAGATACGCAGTATTTT	CASTAGGADTQYF
TRBV5-6	TRBD1	16	TRBJ2-7	-	TGTGCCAGCAGCCGGGCGGGGACAGGACCCTCCTACGAGCAGTACTTC	CASSRAGTGPSYEQYF
TRBV21-1	-	17	TRBJ2-7	-	TGTGCCAGCAGCTCCCGCCGGGGGACGCCTCTCTTATACGAGCAGTACTTC	CASSSRRGTPLLYEQYF
TRBV11-2	TRBD1	16	TRBJ2-7	-	TGTGCCAGCAGCGATCCGCGGACAGGGGGTCTCTACGAGCAGTACTTC	CASSDPRTGGLYEQYF
TRBV7-9	-	14	TRBJ2-1	few	TGTGCCAGCAGCTTAGGGATTTCCTACAATGAGCAGTTCTTC	CASSLGISYNEQFF
TRBV7-9	TRBD1	15	TRBJ1-1	-	TGTGCCAGCAGCGGTGAGGACAGGGGGCTGTCTGAAGCTTTCTTT	CASSGEDRGLSEAFF
TRBV6-1	TRBD1	15	TRBJ2-7	-	TGTGCCAGCAGCTCTCCGACAGGGGGACGCTACGAGCAGTACTTC	CASSSPTGGRYEQYF
TRBV19	-	14	TRBJ2-7	-	TGTGCCAGTAGTATTCGACGGGGAGCCTACGAGCAGTACTTC	CASSIRRGAYEQYF
TRBV7-2	-	13	TRBJ1-6	-	TGTGCCGTGGCGGGGACGGGCTTATCACCCCTCCACTTT	CAVAGTGLSPLHF
TRBV7-9	-	12	TRBJ2-1	-	TGTGCCAGCAGCTTACCAGGCACCGGGCAGTTCTTC	CASSLPGTGQFF
TRBV27	-	13	TRBJ1-2	-	TGTGCCAGCAGCTTTACAGGGTCGGATGGCTACACCTTC	CASSFTGSDGYTF
TRBV30	-	16	TRBJ2-1	few	TGTGCCTGGAGGAAGGATGGGGGGGCCTACTACAATGAGCAGTTCTTC	CAWRKDGGAYYNEQFF
TRBV14	-	12	TRBJ1-1	-	TGTGCCAGCAGCCAGGACGTCCCCGAAGCTTTCTTT	CASSQDVPEAFF
TRBV5-6	-	13	TRBJ2-5	-	TGTGCCAGCAGCTTGGGGGGCGGGAAGACCCAGTACTTC	CASSLGGGKTQYF
TRBV2	-	15	TRBJ2-7	-	TGTGCCAGTAAAGAAGAGACAGGCGATTTCTACGAGCAGTACTTC	CASKEETGDFYEQYF
TRBV9	-	15	TRBJ1-4	-	TGTGCCAGCAGCCTATCGACAGCGACTAATGAAAAACTGTTTTTT	CASSLSTATNEKLFF
TRBV4-3	TRBD1	17	TRBJ1-4	-	TGCGCCAGCAGTGACGACAGGGGGCTGGCAACTAATGAAAAACTGTTTTTT	CASSDDRGLATNEKLFF
TRBV4-3	TRBD1	18	TRBJ1-6	-	TGCGCCAGCAGCCAAGACCTCAATGCAGGGGGATATAATTCACCCCTCCACTTT	CASSQDLNAGGYNSPLHF
TRBV19	TRBD1	14	TRBJ2-7	-	TGTGCCAGTAGCGCCGGGACAGGGGGCTACGAGCAGTACTTC	CASSAGTGGYEQYF
TRBV19	TRBD2	17	TRBJ2-1	-	TGTGCCAGTAGTATAGTTGGTCTAGCGGGCGGGTACAATGAGCAGTTCTTC	CASSIVGLAGGYNEQFF
TRBV2	-	15	TRBJ2-3	-	TGTGCCAGCAGTGCAGGGGGGCCTAGCACAGATACGCAGTATTTT	CASSAGGPSTDTQYF
TRBV7-9	-	10	TRBJ2-1	once	TGTGCCAGCAGTGGGGACGAGCAGTTCTTC	CASSGDEQFF
TRBV2	-	14	TRBJ1-5	-	TGTGCCAGCAGTGAAGAGGCCGGGAATCAGCCCCAGCATTTT	CASSEEAGNQPQHF
TRBV23-1	-	16	TRBJ2-1	-	TGCGCCAGCAGTCAATCCTCAGGGAGCTCCTACAATGAGCAGTTCTTC	CASSQSSGSSYNEQFF
TRBV19	-	13	TRBJ2-7	-	TGTGCCAGTAGCCCGGGACCCTATTACGAGCAGTACTTC	CASSPGPYYEQYF
TRBV18	TRBD1	14	TRBJ2-1	-	TGTGCCAGCTCACCTATAAGGCAGGGGGAAAAGCAGTTCTTC	CASSPIRQGEKQFF
TRBV5-1	TRBD1	20	TRBJ1-4	-	TGCGCCAGCAGCTTAATCCGGGACAGGGTTGGCGGTACGGCTAATGAAAAACTGTTTTTT	CASSLIRDRVGGTANEKLFF
TRBV29-1	-	13	TRBJ2-7	-	TGCAGCGCCGGGGGCCCTTCAGTCGACGAGCAGTACTTC	CSAGGPSVDEQYF
TRBV15	-	16	TRBJ2-1	-	TGTGCCACCAGCAGAGATAGGGGGGGACCAGCCAATGAGCAGTTCTTC	CATSRDRGGPANEQFF
TRBV4-1	-	19	TRBJ1-6	-	TGCGCCAGCAGCCAAGCCCTAAGCTCCTCAGGGCAGACTAATTCACCCCTCCACTTT	CASSQALSSSGQTNSPLHF
TRBV10-2	-	15	TRBJ2-3	-	TGCGCCAGCATCCCGACGGAATCTAGCACAGATACGCAGTATTTT	CASIPTESSTDTQYF
TRBV25-1	TRBD1	14	TRBJ1-6	-	TGTGCCAGTGCATCCGGGACAGATAATTCACCCCTCCACTTT	CASASGTDNSPLHF
TRBV6-6	-	14	TRBJ1-1	-	TGTGCCAGCAGCCACGGGGAGGGTGACACTGAAGCTTTCTTT	CASSHGEGDTEAFF
TRBV27	TRBD1	16	TRBJ1-5	-	TGTGCCAGCAGTTTAGGGTACGGACAGGGCAATCAGCCCCAGCATTTT	CASSLGYGQGNQPQHF
TRBV4-3	-	13	TRBJ2-2	-	TGCGCCAGCAGCCATCTCGGCGCCGGGGAGCTGTTTTTT	CASSHLGAGELFF
TRBV18	-	15	TRBJ2-7	once	TGTGCCAGCTCACCACGCACAGGGTCCCCCTACGAGCAGTACTTC	CASSPRTGSPYEQYF
TRBV7-9	TRBD2	16	TRBJ2-1	-	TGTGCCAGCAGCTTAGGCGGGGGGGCCACCTACAATGAGCAGTTCTTC	CASSLGGGATYNEQFF
TRBV6-6	TRBD1	14	TRBJ1-2	-	TGTGCCAGCAGGCCGGGACAGGGGGCGGATGGCTACACCTTC	CASRPGQGADGYTF
TRBV27	-	15	TRBJ2-3	-	TGTGCCAGCAGTTTAACCCAAACTAGCACAGATACGCAGTATTTT	CASSLTQTSTDTQYF
TRBV28	TRBD1	14	TRBJ2-7	-	TGTGCCAGCAGTTTACCCGGGACAGTCTACGAGCAGTACTTC	CASSLPGTVYEQYF
TRBV19	-	13	TRBJ1-1	once	TGTGCCAGTACGTGGGGGGCGAACACTGAAGCTTTCTTT	CASTWGANTEAFF
TRBV28	TRBD1	15	TRBJ1-5	-	TGTGCCAGCAGCCCAGGGGGACCTAGCAATCAGCCCCAGCATTTT	CASSPGGPSNQPQHF
TRBV9	TRBD1	14	TRBJ2-7	once	TGTGCCAGCAGCGCCACAGGGGGGTTTTACGAGCAGTACTTC	CASSATGGFYEQYF
TRBV4-1	-	13	TRBJ2-5	-	TGCGCCAGCAGCCAGAGACTAGGAGAGACCCAGTACTTC	CASSQRLGETQYF
TRBV5-5	TRBD1	15	TRBJ2-2	few	TGTGCCAGCAGCTGGACAGGGGGAGAAACCGGGGAGCTGTTTTTT	CASSWTGGETGELFF
TRBV29-1	-	11	TRBJ1-1	-	TGCAGCGTTGACCATAACACTGAAGCTTTCTTT	CSVDHNTEAFF
TRBV7-9	TRBD2	18	TRBJ2-1	-	TGTGCCAGCAGCCAACCCACTAGCGGGAGTAGGTCCTACAATGAGCAGTTCTTC	CASSQPTSGSRSYNEQFF
TRBV27	-	13	TRBJ2-7	-	TGTGCCAGCAGTATGGGCGGAGCCTACGAGCAGTACTTC	CASSMGGAYEQYF
TRBV4-1	TRBD1	14	TRBJ2-7	-	TGCGCCAGCAGCTACGGGACAGGGCACTACGAGCAGTACTTC	CASSYGTGHYEQYF
TRBV28	-	14	TRBJ1-1	-	TGTGCCAGCAGTTTTAGGGGATCGAACACTGAAGCTTTCTTT	CASSFRGSNTEAFF